This TCR beta chain derives from a study of T cell responses to AZD1222 COVID-19 vaccine. Study context: Samples with a second dose at about 4 or about 12 weeks were pooled together.

As to this clone: Its specificity is unknown.

This CDR3 has 18 residues. Germline assignment: CDR1 MDHEN and CDR2 SYDVKM. V was clipped by 6 bases and J by 5 bases, with 23 bases between them. Clones were sequenced by immunoSEQ multiplex PCR, and TCRdb holds only the in-frame ones, with some missing. The table records 90,000 to 120,000 clones, more than 70% of them present only once. Points from the study as a whole: Repertoire sampling was restricted to post-peak T cell response timepoints.

The sequence came from an adult in good health. The sample here was peripheral blood, taken on day 0 of AZD1222 vaccination. The chain uses TRBV28 and TRBJ1-6; weak D call: TRBD1 (5 bases). CDR3 region: CASSHYLSLGGNNSPLHF. CDR3 coding DNA: TGTGCCAGCAGCCATTACCTCTCCCTCGGGGGTAATAATTCACCCCTCCACTTT.